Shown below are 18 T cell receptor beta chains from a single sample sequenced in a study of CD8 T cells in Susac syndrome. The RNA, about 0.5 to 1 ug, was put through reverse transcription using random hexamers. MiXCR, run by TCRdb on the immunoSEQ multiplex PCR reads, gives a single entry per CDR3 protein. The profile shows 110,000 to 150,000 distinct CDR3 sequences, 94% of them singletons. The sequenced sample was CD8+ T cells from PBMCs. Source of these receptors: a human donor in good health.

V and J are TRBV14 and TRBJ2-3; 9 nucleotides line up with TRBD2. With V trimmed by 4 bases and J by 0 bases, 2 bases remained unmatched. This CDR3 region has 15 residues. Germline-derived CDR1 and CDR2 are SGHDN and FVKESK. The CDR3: CASSPGTSSTDTQYF. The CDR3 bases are TGTGCCAGCAGCCCCGGGACTAGCAGCACAGATACGCAGTATTTT.

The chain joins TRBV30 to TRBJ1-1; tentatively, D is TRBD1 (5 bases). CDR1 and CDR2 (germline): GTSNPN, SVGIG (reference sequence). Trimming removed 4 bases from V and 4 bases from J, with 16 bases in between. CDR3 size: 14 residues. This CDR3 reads CAWILDIEATEAFF. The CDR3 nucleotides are TGTGCCTGGATTCTGGACATAGAAGCCACTGAAGCTTTCTTT. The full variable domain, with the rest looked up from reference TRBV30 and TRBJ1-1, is SQTIHQWPATLVQPVGSPLSLECTVEGTSNPNLYWYRQAAGRGLQLLFYSVGIGQISSEVPQNLSASRPQDRQFILSSKKLLLSDSGFYLCAWILDIEATEAFFGQGTRLTVV.

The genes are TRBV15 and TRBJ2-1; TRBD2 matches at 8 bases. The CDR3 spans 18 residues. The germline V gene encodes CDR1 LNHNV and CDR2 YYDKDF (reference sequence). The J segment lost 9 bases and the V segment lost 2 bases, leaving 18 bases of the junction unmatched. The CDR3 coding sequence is TGTGCCACCAGCAGACCTCACCGGGGACTAGAAGGGTCTTCTGAGCAGTTCTTC. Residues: CATSRPHRGLEGSSEQFF. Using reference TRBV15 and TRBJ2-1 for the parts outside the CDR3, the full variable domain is DAMVIQNPRYQVTQFGKPVTLSCSQTLNHNVMYWYQQKSSQAPKLLFHYYDKDFNNEADTPDNFQSRRPNTSFCFLDIRSPGLGDTAMYLCATSRPHRGLEGSSEQFFGPGTRLTVL.

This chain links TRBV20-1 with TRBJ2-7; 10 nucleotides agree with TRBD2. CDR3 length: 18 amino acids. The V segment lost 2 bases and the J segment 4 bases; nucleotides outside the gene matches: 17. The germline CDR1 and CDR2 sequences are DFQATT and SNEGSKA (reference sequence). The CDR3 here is CSARSSGRLAGELYEQYF. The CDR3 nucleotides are TGCAGTGCTAGAAGTTCAGGTCGCCTAGCGGGAGAACTATACGAGCAGTACTTC.

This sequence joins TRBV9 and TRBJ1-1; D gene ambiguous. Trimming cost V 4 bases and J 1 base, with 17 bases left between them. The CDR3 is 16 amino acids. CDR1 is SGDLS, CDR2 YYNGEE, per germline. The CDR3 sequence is CASSLPLVGSNTEAFF. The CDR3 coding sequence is TGTGCCAGCAGCCTCCCCCTGGTGGGATCGAACACTGAAGCTTTCTTT.

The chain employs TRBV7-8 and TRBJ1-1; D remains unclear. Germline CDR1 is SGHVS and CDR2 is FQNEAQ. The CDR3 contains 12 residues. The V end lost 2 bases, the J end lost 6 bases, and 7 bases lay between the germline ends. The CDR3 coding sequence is TGTGCCAGCAGCTTAATTCACGCTGAAGCTTTCTTT. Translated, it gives CASSLIHAEAFF. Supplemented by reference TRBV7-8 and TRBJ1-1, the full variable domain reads GAGVSQSPRYKVAKRGQDVALRCDPISGHVSLFWYQQALGQGPEFLTYFQNEAQLDKSGLPSDRFFAERPEGSVSTLKIQRTQQEDSAVYLCASSLIHAEAFFGQGTRLTVV.

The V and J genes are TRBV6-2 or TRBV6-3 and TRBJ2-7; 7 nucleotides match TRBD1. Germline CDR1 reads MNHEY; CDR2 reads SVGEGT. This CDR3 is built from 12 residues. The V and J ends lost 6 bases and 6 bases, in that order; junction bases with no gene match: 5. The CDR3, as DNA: TGTGCCAGCAGGGAAGGGGGCTCCGAGCAGTACTTC. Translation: CASREGGSEQYF.

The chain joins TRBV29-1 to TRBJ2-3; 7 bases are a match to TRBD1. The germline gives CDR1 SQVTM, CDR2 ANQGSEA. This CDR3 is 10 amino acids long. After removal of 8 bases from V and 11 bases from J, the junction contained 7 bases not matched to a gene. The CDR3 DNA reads TGCAGCCAAAGGGACAGTCGGCAGTATTTT. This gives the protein CSQRDSRQYF.

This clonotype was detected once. This chain's CDR3 is CASSLFPGDEQYF. The CDR3 region has the DNA TGTGCCAGCAGTTTATTCCCAGGGGACGAGCAGTACTTC. The V and J genes are TRBV27 and TRBJ2-7; TRBD1 might be the D (6 bases). CDR1 and CDR2 from the germline V gene are MNHEY and SMNVEV (reference sequence). V lost 1 base and J lost 5, with 9 bases in between. This CDR3 region has 13 residues.

CDR3 loop: CASSFDVLSSYEQYF. CDR3 in DNA: TGTGCCAGCAGTTTCGACGTCCTGAGCTCCTACGAGCAGTACTTC. The gene calls are TRBV27 and TRBJ2-7, with D uncertain. CDR3 length: 15 amino acids. V lost 3 bases and J lost 0, with 12 bases in between. Germline CDR1 MNHEY, CDR2 SMNVEV (reference sequence).

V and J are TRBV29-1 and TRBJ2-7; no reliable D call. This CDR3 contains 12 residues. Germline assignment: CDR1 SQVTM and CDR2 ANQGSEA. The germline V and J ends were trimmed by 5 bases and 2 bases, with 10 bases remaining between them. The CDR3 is CSVLRETYEQYF. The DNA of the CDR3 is TGCAGCGTTTTAAGGGAAACCTACGAGCAGTACTTC.

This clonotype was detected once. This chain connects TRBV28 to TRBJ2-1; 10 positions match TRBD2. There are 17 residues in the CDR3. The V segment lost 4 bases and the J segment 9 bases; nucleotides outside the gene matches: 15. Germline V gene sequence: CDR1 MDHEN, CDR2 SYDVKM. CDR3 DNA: TGTGCCAGCAGTTCGTCTAGCGGGAGAATCGTTTATAGTGAGCAGTTCTTC. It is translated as CASSSSSGRIVYSEQFF.

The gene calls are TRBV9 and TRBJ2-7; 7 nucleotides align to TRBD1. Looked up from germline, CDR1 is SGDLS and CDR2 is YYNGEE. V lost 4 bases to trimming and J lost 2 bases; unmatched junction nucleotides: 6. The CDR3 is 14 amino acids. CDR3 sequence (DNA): TGTGCCAGCAGCCGGGACAGTCTAACCTACGAGCAGTACTTC. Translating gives CASSRDSLTYEQYF.

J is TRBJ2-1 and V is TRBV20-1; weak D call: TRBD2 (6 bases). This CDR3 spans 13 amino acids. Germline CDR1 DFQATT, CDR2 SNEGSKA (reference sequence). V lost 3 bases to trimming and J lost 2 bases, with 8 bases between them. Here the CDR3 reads CSASGGAYNEQFF. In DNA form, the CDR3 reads TGCAGTGCTAGCGGGGGAGCCTACAATGAGCAGTTCTTC.

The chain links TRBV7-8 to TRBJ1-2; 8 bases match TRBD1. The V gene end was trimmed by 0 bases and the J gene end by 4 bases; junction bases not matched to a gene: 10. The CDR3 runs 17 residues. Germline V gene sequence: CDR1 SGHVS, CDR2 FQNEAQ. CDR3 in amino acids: CASSLAGGTGASYGYTF. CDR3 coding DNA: TGTGCCAGCAGCTTAGCGGGGGGGACAGGAGCATCCTATGGCTACACCTTC.

CDR3 sequence reads: CASSSLSGTSKFF. The CDR3 coding sequence is TGTGCCAGCAGCTCGCTATCCGGGACTAGCAAGTTCTTC. J is TRBJ2-1 and V is TRBV7-2, with 9 bases aligning to TRBD2. Germline CDR1 is SGHTA and CDR2 is FQGNSA. V gave up 4 bases and J gave up 14 bases; unmatched junction bases: 9. This CDR3 is 13 amino acids long. Based on the CDR3 plus reference TRBV7-2 and TRBJ2-1, the full variable domain is GAGVSQSPSNKVTEKGKDVELRCDPISGHTALYWYRQSLGQGLEFLIYFQGNSAPDKSGLPSDRFSAERTGGSVSTLTIQRTQQEDSAVYLCASSSLSGTSKFFGPGTRLTVL.

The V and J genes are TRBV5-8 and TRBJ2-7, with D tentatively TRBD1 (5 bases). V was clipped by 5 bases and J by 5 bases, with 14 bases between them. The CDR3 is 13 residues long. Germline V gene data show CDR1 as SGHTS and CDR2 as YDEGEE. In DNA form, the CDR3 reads TGTGCCAGCAGTAATTTACCAGGGAACGAGCAGTACTTC. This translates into CASSNLPGNEQYF.

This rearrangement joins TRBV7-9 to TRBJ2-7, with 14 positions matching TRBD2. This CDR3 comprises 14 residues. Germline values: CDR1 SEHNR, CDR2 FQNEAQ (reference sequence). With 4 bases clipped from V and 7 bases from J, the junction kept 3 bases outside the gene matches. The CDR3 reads CASSSGLAGVEQYF. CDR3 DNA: TGTGCCAGCAGCTCGGGACTAGCGGGAGTTGAGCAGTACTTC.